The next 22 T cell receptor beta chains were all read from a single sample in a study of identical twins (dated by TCRdb to 2016 to 2017). Receptor amplification or capture employed 5' RACE. This sample was sequenced with an Illumina HiSeq 2000. TCRdb took the public reads, trimmed them with fastp at Q25, ran MiXCR for clone calling and kept in-frame beta chains. All rows with the same CDR3 protein become a single entry with the most common DNA and genes. The sample data list approximately 530,000 distinct CDR3 sequences, and approximately 20% of these were observed just once. More than 0.4% of the sample is taken by the ten largest. These records were also assigned to another study, of yellow fever vaccine responses in identical twins.

The specimen sequenced was CD4+ T cells sorted from blood. The receptors were sampled from a woman under 30 in good health.

This rearrangement joins TRBV12-3 or TRBV12-4 to TRBJ2-2, with 8 bases that match TRBD1. This CDR3 is built from 17 residues. Trimming removed 5 bases from V and 3 bases from J; junction bases left unmatched: 11. The CDR3 DNA is TGTGCCAGCAGTGCGTACGGACAGGGAGAGGACACCGGGGAGCTGTTTTTT. Translated: CASSAYGQGEDTGELFF.

The table lists this clonotype with a few counts. This CDR3 is CASSLVGTEQFF. As DNA, the CDR3 is TGTGCCAGCAGCTTAGTAGGGACTGAGCAGTTCTTC. The chain joins TRBV7-9 to TRBJ2-1; TRBD1 or TRBD2 may be the D gene (5 bases each). The CDR3 contains 12 residues. The V and J ends lost 1 base and 9 bases respectively, with 7 bases between them. CDR1 is SEHNR and CDR2 is FQNEAQ in the germline V gene (reference sequence).

This clonotype was seen only a few times. The CDR3 DNA sequence: TGTGCCAGCTCACCATACCAAGGTGGATACGAGCAGTACTTC. This gives the protein CASSPYQGGYEQYF. V gene TRBV18 combines with J gene TRBJ2-7; D uncertain. V shed 2 bases and J shed 4 bases, with 12 bases lying between them. Germline V lookup: CDR1 KGHSH, CDR2 LQKENI. The CDR3 totals 14 residues.

Only a few counts were recorded for this clonotype. The chain has TRBV25-1 and TRBJ2-6; 10 nucleotides align to TRBD1. CDR1 is MGHDK, CDR2 SYGVNS, per germline. The CDR3 contains 19 residues. The ends lost 4 bases at V and 2 bases at J; junction bases unmatched: 11. The CDR3 DNA reads TGTGCCAGCAGTGGAGTGAGACAGGGGGCCTCGGCTGGGGCCAACGTCCTGACTTTC. Translation gives CASSGVRQGASAGANVLTF.

This clonotype has more than one count but fewer than ten. V is TRBV5-6 and J is TRBJ1-1; possible D gene TRBD1, 5 bases. Germline V lookup: CDR1 SGHDT, CDR2 YYEEEE. The CDR3 consists of 14 residues. V was pared by 3 bases and J by 4 bases, with 13 bases between. CDR3: CASSWLGVGTEAFF. CDR3 sequence (DNA): TGTGCCAGCAGCTGGCTGGGGGTTGGCACTGAAGCTTTCTTT.

This clonotype has ten or more counts. This chain links TRBV12-3 or TRBV12-4 with TRBJ2-1; 12 bases agree with TRBD2. Unmatched junction bases numbered 6, after V lost 5 bases and J lost 7 bases. There are 15 residues in the CDR3. The chain's CDR3 is CASSPGLAGLNEQFF. CDR3 bases: TGTGCCAGCAGTCCCGGACTAGCGGGATTGAATGAGCAGTTCTTC.

This clonotype has more than one count but fewer than ten. The chain carries TRBV7-2 and TRBJ2-4; TRBD2 might be the D (6 bases). Germline V CDR1 and CDR2: SGHTA, FQGNSA. V lost 0 bases and J 3 bases, leaving 9 bases between the germline ends. The CDR3 consists of 15 residues. The CDR3 DNA reads TGTGCCAGCAGCTTAGCGGGAGGAGACAAAAACATTCAGTACTTC. This codes for CASSLAGGDKNIQYF. Full variable domain (rest looked up from reference TRBV7-2 and TRBJ2-4): GAGVSQSPSNKVTEKGKDVELRCDPISGHTALYWYRQSLGQGLEFLIYFQGNSAPDKSGLPSDRFSAERTGGSVSTLTIQRTQQEDSAVYLCASSLAGGDKNIQYFGAGTRLSVL.

The V call is TRBV14, the J call TRBJ2-3; perhaps D is TRBD1 or TRBD2 (6 bases each). Germline CDR1 reads SGHDN; CDR2 reads FVKESK. There are 16 residues in the CDR3. V lost 3 bases and J 1 base, leaving 14 bases between the germline ends. In nucleotides, the CDR3 is TGTGCCAGCAGCCATCGACAGGTAGCGGGCACAGATACGCAGTATTTT. Residues: CASSHRQVAGTDTQYF. Full variable domain (rest looked up from reference TRBV14 and TRBJ2-3): EAGVTQFPSHSVIEKGQTVTLRCDPISGHDNLYWYRRVMGKEIKFLLHFVKESKQDESGMPNNRFLAERTGGTYSTLKVQPAELEDSGVYFCASSHRQVAGTDTQYFGPGTRLTVL.

This clonotype appeared many times. The chain employs TRBV20-1 and TRBJ2-7, with TRBD2 matching over 11 bases. Germline loops: CDR1 DFQATT, CDR2 SNEGSKA (reference sequence). The trim removed 4 bases at V and 5 bases at J, leaving 10 bases unmatched. CDR3 size: 15 residues. In DNA form, the CDR3 reads TGCAGTGCTAAGGGTATACTAGCGGGAGATAACGAGCAGTACTTC. Translating it yields CSAKGILAGDNEQYF.

This clonotype was observed at least ten times. This sequence joins TRBV12-3 or TRBV12-4 and TRBJ1-1; TRBD1 matches 7 bases. This CDR3 has 16 amino acids. With 5 bases clipped from V and 0 bases from J, the junction kept 9 bases outside the gene matches. This CDR3 is CASSRGLGGLNTEAFF. The CDR3 DNA follows: TGTGCCAGCAGTCGCGGTTTAGGGGGCCTGAACACTGAAGCTTTCTTT.

This clonotype was found once. The chain is built from TRBV4-1 and TRBJ2-1; 10 bases line up with TRBD2. The germline CDR1 and CDR2 sequences are MGHRA and YSYEKL. Trimming cost V 0 bases and J 3 bases; bases outside gene matches: 5. The CDR3 extends over 17 amino acids. The CDR3 nucleotides are TGCGCCAGCAGCCAAGAGGCTAGCGGGAGACTCTACAATGAGCAGTTCTTC. Amino acid sequence: CASSQEASGRLYNEQFF.

V usage is TRBV6-1 and J usage is TRBJ1-3; D not certain. Germline CDR1 and CDR2: MNHNS and SASEGT. Trimming shortened V by 7 bases and J by 0 bases, and 16 bases separated the two germline ends. This CDR3 spans 16 amino acids. In DNA, the CDR3 is TGTGCCAGCACCTTCACGCAGAAGGCCTCTGGAAACACCATATATTTT. The encoded protein is CASTFTQKASGNTIYF.

This clonotype was found once. The chain is built from TRBV6-1 and TRBJ2-7; 8 bases line up with TRBD1. J lost 4 bases, V lost 1 base, and 6 bases had no gene match. The CDR3 loop spans 15 amino acids. CDR1 and CDR2 from the germline V gene are MNHNS and SASEGT. CDR3 DNA: TGTGCCAGCAGTGAAGGTTGGACAGGGAGGTACGAGCAGTACGTC. Residues: CASSEGWTGRYEQYV.

This clonotype was observed a few times. The chain combines TRBV25-1 with TRBJ2-1, with 10 bases aligning to TRBD2. V shed 1 base and J 12 bases; nucleotides not matched to a gene: 9. This CDR3 has 15 residues. Germline V gene sequence: CDR1 MGHDK, CDR2 SYGVNS. The CDR3 nucleotides are TGTGCCAGCAGTGAATTCGGGCTAGCGGGAGCTCGGCAGTTCTTC. It encodes CASSEFGLAGARQFF.

The J gene is TRBJ2-5, the V gene TRBV20-1; 11 positions match TRBD2. The CDR3 totals 14 residues. Germline lookup yields CDR1 DFQATT and CDR2 SNEGSKA (reference sequence). V trimming: 6 bases; J trimming: 5 bases; junction bases outside the gene matches: 8. The CDR3 spells CSADLAGGGETQYF. The CDR3 DNA reads TGCAGTGCGGATCTAGCGGGGGGAGGGGAGACCCAGTACTTC.

The chain recombines TRBV24-1 with TRBJ2-1; 14 nucleotides line up with TRBD2. Losses at the gene ends were 4 bases for V and 12 bases for J; bases not matched to a gene: 7. The CDR3 covers 15 residues. From germline, CDR1 is KGHDR and CDR2 SFDVKD. The CDR3 region has the DNA TGTGCCACCAGTGAACCGGGACTAGCGGGAGTAAGGCAGTTCTTC. Residues: CATSEPGLAGVRQFF.

This clonotype was counted only a few times. The chain is built from TRBV19 and TRBJ2-1, with 9 bases aligning to TRBD2. This CDR3 comprises 15 residues. CDR1 LNHDA and CDR2 SQIVND come from the germline V gene (reference sequence). The V gene end was trimmed by 4 bases and the J gene end by 10 bases; junction bases not matched to a gene: 11. The CDR3 region has the DNA TGTGCCAGTAGTAAAAGGGAACTAGCGGGCGCCGAGCAGTTCTTC. Encoded protein: CASSKRELAGAEQFF.

The chain recombines TRBV4-1 with TRBJ2-2; possible D gene TRBD2, 5 bases. V was shortened by 4 bases and J by 6 bases, with 15 bases between the two germline ends. CDR1 is MGHRA and CDR2 is YSYEKL in the germline V gene. The CDR3 runs to 15 residues. The CDR3 loop reads CASSPGVHTSGELFF. CDR3 nucleotides: TGCGCCAGCAGCCCCGGGGTCCACACGTCCGGGGAGCTGTTTTTT.

This clonotype was found a few times. J is TRBJ2-2 and V is TRBV24-1, with TRBD2 identical over 8 bases. Per the germline V gene, CDR1 is KGHDR and CDR2 is SFDVKD. After removal of 9 bases from V and 0 bases from J, the junction contained 11 bases not matched to a gene. The CDR3 has 17 amino acids. The CDR3 nucleotides read TGTGCCACCGGGAGCGGACTAGCCAAGACGAACACCGGGGAGCTGTTTTTT. Residues: CATGSGLAKTNTGELFF.

This chain joins TRBV4-1 and TRBJ1-1; D not certain. Germline loops: CDR1 MGHRA, CDR2 YSYEKL. Trimming removed 1 base at V and 7 bases at J, with 16 bases between. This CDR3 is 15 amino acids long. The CDR3 bases are TGCGCCAGCAGCCAAGCGGCTGTTATCCCTAATGAAGCTTTCTTT. Amino acid sequence: CASSQAAVIPNEAFF.

This rearrangement joins TRBV4-1 to TRBJ2-2; D not certain. The CDR3 length is 14 residues. Deletions cut 3 bases from V and 6 bases from J, with 11 bases between. CDR1 is MGHRA and CDR2 is YSYEKL in the germline V gene. The CDR3 DNA reads as TGCGCCAGCAGCCACGCCGTGGCATCCGGGGAGCTGTTTTTT. Protein product: CASSHAVASGELFF.

At least ten counts were recorded for this clonotype. The chain employs TRBV10-3 and TRBJ2-2; no clear D gene. The germline CDR1 and CDR2 sequences are ENHRY and SYGVKD. Trimming shortened V by 10 bases and J by 3 bases, and 12 bases separated the two germline ends. There are 13 residues in the CDR3. The CDR3 loop is CATVARDTGELFF. DNA for the CDR3: TGTGCCACCGTAGCTAGGGACACCGGGGAGCTGTTTTTT.